The 9 T cell receptor beta chains below come from one sample, sequenced in a study of blood T cells in healthy people across ages. The use of a sample-barcoded 5' primer and a J-beta primer mix characterized a second PCR of roughly 6 to 11 cycles. MiXCR, applied by TCRdb to the 5' RACE reads, yields one record per CDR3 protein. The data show about 1.7 million distinct CDR3 sequences, approximately 28% seen once. What was sequenced was blood. These receptors all stem from a woman younger than 45 in good health.

The chain links TRBV4-1 to TRBJ1-2; D not certain. The germline V and J ends were trimmed by 1 base and 4 bases, with 10 bases remaining between them. Germline CDR1 reads MGHRA; CDR2 reads YSYEKL. This CDR3 comprises 14 residues. CDR3 coding DNA: TGCGCCAGCAGCCAAGTGGACCTGGCCTATGGCTACACCTTC. Its protein is CASSQVDLAYGYTF.

This clonotype has ten or more counts. The chain carries TRBV5-1 and TRBJ2-7, with D possibly TRBD1 on 5 matching bases. Per the germline V gene, CDR1 is SGHRS and CDR2 is YFSETQ. V lost 1 base and J 6 bases, leaving 14 bases between the germline ends. The CDR3 extends over 14 amino acids. In nucleotides, the CDR3 is TGCGCCAGCAGCTTGTCGGCACAGACAGTCGAGCAGTACTTC. Translation gives CASSLSAQTVEQYF.

For this clonotype: A much larger clone lies a single base off, so this may be a read error. The rearrangement joins TRBV9 to TRBJ1-2, with D uncertain. CDR1 SGDLS and CDR2 YYNGEE come from the germline V gene. This CDR3 is 13 amino acids long. This CDR3 reads CTSSVEQNYGYTF. The DNA for the CDR3 is TGTACCAGCAGCGTAGAACAGAACTATGGCTACACCTTC.

About this clonotype itself: Germline is not matched at one junction end, which may reflect a read error. The rearrangement uses TRBV5-6 and TRBJ2-7; D is unresolved. Germline V gene lookup returns CDR1 SGHDT and CDR2 YYEEEE. The CDR3 extends over 13 amino acids. The DNA for the CDR3 is TGTGCCCGCAGCTTCGCGGCTTCCTACGAGCAGTACTTC. Amino acid sequence: CARSFAASYEQYF.

The chain combines TRBV6-4 with TRBJ2-1; 10 bases are a match to TRBD2. Germline V gene lookup returns CDR1 MRHNA and CDR2 SNTAGT. The CDR3 is 15 residues long. The trim removed 2 bases at V and 8 bases at J, leaving 6 bases unmatched. The CDR3 sequence: CASSDGLAGVDEQFF. The CDR3 region has the DNA TGTGCCAGCAGTGACGGGCTAGCGGGAGTGGATGAGCAGTTCTTC.

Ten or more counts support this clonotype. Here the CDR3 reads CASSEEAETGLFQETQYF. Here the CDR3 DNA reads TGTGCCAGCAGTGAGGAGGCAGAAACTGGGCTTTTCCAAGAGACCCAGTACTTC. V gene TRBV25-1 combines with J gene TRBJ2-5; perhaps TRBD2 as D (5 bases). The CDR3 is 18 amino acids. The germline V gene has CDR1 MGHDK and CDR2 SYGVNS. With 3 bases removed from V and 1 base from J, the gap between germline ends came to 21 bases.

V gene TRBV7-2 combines with J gene TRBJ2-3, with 7 bases that match TRBD2. CDR1 is SGHTA, CDR2 FQGNSA, per germline. Unmatched junction bases numbered 9, after V lost 11 bases and J lost 4 bases. The length of the CDR3 is 13 residues. The CDR3 sequence: CACGPSGSDTQYF. CDR3 DNA sequence: TGTGCCTGTGGGCCTAGCGGTTCAGATACGCAGTATTTT.

As to this clonotype: A much bigger clone sits one base away, suggesting this may be a read error. CDR3: CASGSRLDRYNEQFF. CDR3 in DNA: TGCGCCAGCGGCTCGCGACTAGATAGGTACAATGAGCAGTTCTTC. The chain couples TRBV5-1 to TRBJ2-1; tentative D call: TRBD2 (6 bases). V was clipped by 7 bases and J by 4 bases, with 18 bases between them. This CDR3 is 15 amino acids long. The germline V gene has CDR1 SGHRS and CDR2 YFSETQ.

The chain links TRBV20-1 to TRBJ2-7, with D perhaps matching TRBD1 (6 bases). V was trimmed by 3 bases and J by 2 bases, leaving 17 bases between them. This CDR3 contains 15 residues. Germline V CDR1 and CDR2: DFQATT, SNEGSKA (reference sequence). CDR3 protein: CSASPTQGFTYEQYF. The CDR3 DNA reads as TGCAGTGCTAGCCCAACCCAGGGGTTTACCTACGAGCAGTACTTC.